The following is a T cell receptor beta chain sequence with its context. Its antigen is not identified. Those donating, healthy Caucasian individuals from Russia, were aged about 6 to 100. From germline, CDR1 is SGHVS and CDR2 FNYEAQ. Trimming took 0 bases from V and 10 from J, leaving 7 bases between them. The CDR3 sequence is 12 residues long. These data originate in a study of blood T cells in healthy people across ages. Whole-study results and caveats: Researchers judged that diversity estimates from one million T cells fell short of true values.

A sample-barcoded 5' primer and a J-beta primer mix were used in a second PCR of roughly 7 to 12 cycles. TCRdb re-derived calls from the 5' RACE reads in MiXCR, one entry per CDR3 protein. The top ten hold 7% to 9% of the sample, which has some 1.5 million distinct CDR3 sequences, about 28% seen once. J is TRBJ2-1 and V is TRBV7-6; D may be TRBD1 or TRBD2 (5 bases each). This receptor was obtained from a woman younger than 45 in good health. Sequencing was performed on blood. The CDR3 DNA follows: TGTGCCAGCAGCTTAGCGTGGGACGAGCAGTTCTTC. This encodes CASSLAWDEQFF.